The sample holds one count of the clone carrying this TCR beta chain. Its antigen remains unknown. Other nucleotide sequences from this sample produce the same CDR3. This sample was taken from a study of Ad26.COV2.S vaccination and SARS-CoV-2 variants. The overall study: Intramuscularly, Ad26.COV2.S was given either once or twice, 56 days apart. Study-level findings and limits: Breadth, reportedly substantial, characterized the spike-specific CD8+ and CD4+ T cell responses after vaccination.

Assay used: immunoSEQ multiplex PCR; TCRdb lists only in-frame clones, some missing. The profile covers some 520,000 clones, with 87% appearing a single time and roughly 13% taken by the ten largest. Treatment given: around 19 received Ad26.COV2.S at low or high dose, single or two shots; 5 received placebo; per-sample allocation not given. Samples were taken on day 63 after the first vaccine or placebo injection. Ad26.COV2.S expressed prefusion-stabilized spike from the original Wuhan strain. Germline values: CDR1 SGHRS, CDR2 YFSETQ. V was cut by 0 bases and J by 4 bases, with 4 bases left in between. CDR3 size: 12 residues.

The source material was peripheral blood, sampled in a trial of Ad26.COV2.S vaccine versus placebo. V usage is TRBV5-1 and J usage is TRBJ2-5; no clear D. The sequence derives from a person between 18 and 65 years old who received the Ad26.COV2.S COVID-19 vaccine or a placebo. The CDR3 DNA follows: TGCGCCAGCAGCTTGGAGGGAGAGACCCAGTACTTC. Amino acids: CASSLEGETQYF.